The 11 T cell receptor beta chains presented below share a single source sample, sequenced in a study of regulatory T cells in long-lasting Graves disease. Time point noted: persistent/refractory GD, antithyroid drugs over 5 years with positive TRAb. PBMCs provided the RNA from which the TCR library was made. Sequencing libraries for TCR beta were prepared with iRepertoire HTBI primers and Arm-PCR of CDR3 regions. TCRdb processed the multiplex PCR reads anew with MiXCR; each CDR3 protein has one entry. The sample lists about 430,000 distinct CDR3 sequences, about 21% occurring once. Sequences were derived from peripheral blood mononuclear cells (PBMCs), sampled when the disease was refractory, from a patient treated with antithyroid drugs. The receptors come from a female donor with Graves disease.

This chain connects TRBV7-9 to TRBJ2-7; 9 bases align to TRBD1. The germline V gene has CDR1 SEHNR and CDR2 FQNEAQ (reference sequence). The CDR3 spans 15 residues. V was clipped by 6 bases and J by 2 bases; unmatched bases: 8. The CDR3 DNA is TGTGCCAGCAGTTCAGGGACAGGGAGGACCTACGAGCAGTACTTC. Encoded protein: CASSSGTGRTYEQYF.

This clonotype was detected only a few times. Here the CDR3 reads CASSPRWPGEKLFF. DNA of the CDR3: TGTGCCAGCAGCCCCAGGTGGCCTGGTGAAAAACTGTTTTTT. The chain has TRBV7-9 and TRBJ1-4, with D hard to call. CDR3 length: 14 amino acids. V was trimmed by 5 bases and J by 7 bases, leaving 14 bases between them. Looked up from germline, CDR1 is SEHNR and CDR2 is FQNEAQ (reference sequence).

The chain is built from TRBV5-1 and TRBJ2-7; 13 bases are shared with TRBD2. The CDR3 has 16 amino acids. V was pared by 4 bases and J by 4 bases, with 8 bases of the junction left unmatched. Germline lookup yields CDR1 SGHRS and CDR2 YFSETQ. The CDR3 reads CASSVGLAGVLYEQYF. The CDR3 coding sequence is TGCGCCAGCAGCGTTGGACTAGCGGGAGTTCTATACGAGCAGTACTTC.

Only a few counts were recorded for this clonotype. The CDR3 DNA is TGTGCCAGCAGCCCCCGCGGGGGGGGGAGATCAGAGACCCAGTACTTC. Protein sequence: CASSPRGGGRSETQYF. The chain employs TRBV7-9 and TRBJ2-5, with 9 bases fitting TRBD2. V was pared by 5 bases and J by 4 bases, with 11 bases of the junction left unmatched. From germline, CDR1 is SEHNR and CDR2 FQNEAQ (reference sequence). This CDR3 contains 16 residues.

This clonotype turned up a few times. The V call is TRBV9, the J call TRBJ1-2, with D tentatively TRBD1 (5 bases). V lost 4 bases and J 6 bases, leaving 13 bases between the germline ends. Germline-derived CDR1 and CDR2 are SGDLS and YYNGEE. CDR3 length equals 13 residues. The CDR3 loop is CASSLGGFNGYTF. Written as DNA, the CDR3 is TGTGCCAGCAGCCTCGGGGGTTTTAATGGCTACACCTTC. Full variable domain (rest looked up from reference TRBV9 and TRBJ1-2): DSGVTQTPKHLITATGQRVTLRCSPRSGDLSVYWYQQSLDQGLQFLIQYYNGEERAKGNILERFSAQQFPDLHSELNLSSLELGDSALYFCASSLGGFNGYTFGSGTRLTVV.

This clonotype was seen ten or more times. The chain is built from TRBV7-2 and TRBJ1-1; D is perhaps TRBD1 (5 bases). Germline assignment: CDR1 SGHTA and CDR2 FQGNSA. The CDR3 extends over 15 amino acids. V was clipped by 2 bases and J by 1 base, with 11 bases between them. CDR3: CASSLLGRKNTEAFF. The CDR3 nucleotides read TGTGCCAGCAGCTTATTGGGGCGGAAGAACACTGAAGCTTTCTTT.

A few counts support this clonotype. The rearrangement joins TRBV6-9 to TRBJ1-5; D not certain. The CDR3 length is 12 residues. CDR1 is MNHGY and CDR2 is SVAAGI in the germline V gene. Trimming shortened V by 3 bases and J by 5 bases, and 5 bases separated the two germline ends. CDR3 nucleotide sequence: TGTGCCAGCAGTTACTACCATCAGCCCCAGCATTTT. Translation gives CASSYYHQPQHF.

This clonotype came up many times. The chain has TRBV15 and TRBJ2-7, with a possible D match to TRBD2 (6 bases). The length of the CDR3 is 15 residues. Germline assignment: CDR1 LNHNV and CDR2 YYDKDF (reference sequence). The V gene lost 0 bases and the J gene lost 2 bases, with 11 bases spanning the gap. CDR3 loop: CATSRDRGRTYEQYF. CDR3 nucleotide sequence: TGTGCCACCAGCAGAGATCGGGGGAGGACCTACGAGCAGTACTTC.

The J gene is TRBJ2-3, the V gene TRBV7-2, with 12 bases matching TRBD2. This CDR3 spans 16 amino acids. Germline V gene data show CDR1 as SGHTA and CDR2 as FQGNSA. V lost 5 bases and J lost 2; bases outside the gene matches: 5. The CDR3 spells CASSPRTSGNTDTQYF. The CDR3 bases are TGTGCCAGCAGCCCCCGGACTAGCGGGAACACAGATACGCAGTATTTT.

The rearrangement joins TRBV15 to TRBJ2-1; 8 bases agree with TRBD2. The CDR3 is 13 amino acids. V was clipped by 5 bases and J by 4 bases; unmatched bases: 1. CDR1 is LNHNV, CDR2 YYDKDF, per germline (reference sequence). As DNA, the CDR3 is TGTGCCACCAGCCAGCGGGGGTACAATGAGCAGTTCTTC. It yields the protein CATSQRGYNEQFF.

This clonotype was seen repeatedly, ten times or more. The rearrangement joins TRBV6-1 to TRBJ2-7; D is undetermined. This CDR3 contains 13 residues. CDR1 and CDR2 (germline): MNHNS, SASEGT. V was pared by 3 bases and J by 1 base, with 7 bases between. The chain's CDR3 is CASSDYPSYEQYF. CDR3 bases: TGTGCCAGCAGTGACTATCCTTCCTACGAGCAGTACTTC.